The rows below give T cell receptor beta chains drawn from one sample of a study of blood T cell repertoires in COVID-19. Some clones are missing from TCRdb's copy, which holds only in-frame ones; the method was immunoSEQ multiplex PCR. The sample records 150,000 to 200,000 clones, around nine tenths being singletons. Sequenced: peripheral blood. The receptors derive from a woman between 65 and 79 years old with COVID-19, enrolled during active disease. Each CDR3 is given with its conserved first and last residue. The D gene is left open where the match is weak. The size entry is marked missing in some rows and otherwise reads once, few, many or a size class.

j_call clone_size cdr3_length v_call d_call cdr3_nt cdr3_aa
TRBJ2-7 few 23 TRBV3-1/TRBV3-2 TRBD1 TGTGCCAGCAGCCAAGATCACCGCCGGACAGTGGCAAAGGGACAGCGGTATTCCCACGAGCAGTACTTC CASSQDHRRTVAKGQRYSHEQYF
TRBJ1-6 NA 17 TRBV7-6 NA TGTGCCAGCAGCTTAGGACAGTCCTGGTCCTATAATTCACCCCTCCACTTT CASSLGQSWSYNSPLHF
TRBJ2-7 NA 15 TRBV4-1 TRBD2 TGCGCCAGCAGCCAGGGACTAGCTGGCCCCTACGAGCAGTACTTC CASSQGLAGPYEQYF
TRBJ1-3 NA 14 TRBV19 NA TGTGCCAGTACCAGGGCCGGGTCTGGAAACACCATATATTTT CASTRAGSGNTIYF
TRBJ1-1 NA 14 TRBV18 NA TGTGCCAGCTCACCATTAAGGGGAGGAACTGAAGCTTTCTTT CASSPLRGGTEAFF
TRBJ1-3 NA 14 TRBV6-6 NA TGTGCCAGCGACCTAACAGGCTCTGGAAACACCATATATTTT CASDLTGSGNTIYF
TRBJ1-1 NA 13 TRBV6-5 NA TGTGCCAGCGGTATTTCAGGGTTCACTGAAGCTTTCTTT CASGISGFTEAFF
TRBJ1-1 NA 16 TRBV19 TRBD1 TGTGCCAGTAGTACCCCGGGACAGGGGGAGAACACTGAAGCTTTCTTT CASSTPGQGENTEAFF
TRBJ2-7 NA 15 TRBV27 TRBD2 TGTGCCAGCAGTTTGGGCGGGAGTCTGGGCTACGAGCAGTACTTC CASSLGGSLGYEQYF
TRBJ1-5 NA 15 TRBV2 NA TGTGCCAGCAGGGCGGGGCCAGGAGCGAATCAGCCCCAGCATTTT CASRAGPGANQPQHF
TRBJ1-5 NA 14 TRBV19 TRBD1 TGTGCCAGTAGTATCTGGGACAGGGATCAGCCCCAGCATTTT CASSIWDRDQPQHF
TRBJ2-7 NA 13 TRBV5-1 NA TGCGCCAGCGGAACCCTCGGGGCCTACGAGCAGTACTTC CASGTLGAYEQYF
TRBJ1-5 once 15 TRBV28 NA TGTGCCATCCCCGGGGGAGGGGGGAGCAATCAGCCCCAGCATTTT CAIPGGGGSNQPQHF
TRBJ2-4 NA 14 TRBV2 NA TGTGCCAGCAGTGATTCTGGGCCGGGGAACATTCAGTACTTC CASSDSGPGNIQYF
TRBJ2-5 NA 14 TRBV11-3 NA TGTGCCAGCAGCTTAGGAGGGCAGGTGGAGACCCAGTACTTC CASSLGGQVETQYF
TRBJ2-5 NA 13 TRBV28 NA TGTGCCACGATACGAGGGTCTCTGGGGACCCAGTACTTC CATIRGSLGTQYF
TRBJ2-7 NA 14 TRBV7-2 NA TGTGCCAGCAGCTTGTTTGGGGGCAGCTACGAGCAGTACTTC CASSLFGGSYEQYF
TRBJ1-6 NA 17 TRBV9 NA TGTGCCAGCAGCCCCGGACAGCCGAGCTCCTATAATTCACCCCTCCACTTT CASSPGQPSSYNSPLHF
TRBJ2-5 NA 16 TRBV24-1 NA TGTGCCACCAGTGATTTGCATATGGGGGCCGGGGAGACCCAGTACTTC CATSDLHMGAGETQYF
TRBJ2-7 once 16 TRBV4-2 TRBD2 TGTGCCAGCAGCCACCTCGCGCGGGAGGGCCGTGGGGAGCAGTACTTC CASSHLAREGRGEQYF
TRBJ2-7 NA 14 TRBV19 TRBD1 TGTGCCAGTACCACCGGACAGGGATCAGGCGAGCAGTACTTC CASTTGQGSGEQYF
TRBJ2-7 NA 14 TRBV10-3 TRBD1 TGTGCCATCAGTGAAGGACAGGGGGGCCACGAGCAGTACTTC CAISEGQGGHEQYF
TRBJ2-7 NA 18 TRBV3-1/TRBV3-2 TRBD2 TGTGCCAGCAGCCAATCAGTCGCACTAGCGGGAGGGCCGGAAGAGCAGTACTTC CASSQSVALAGGPEEQYF
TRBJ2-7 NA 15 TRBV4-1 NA TGCGCCAGCAGCCAAACAGGCGGAGTCTCCTACGAGCAGTACTTC CASSQTGGVSYEQYF
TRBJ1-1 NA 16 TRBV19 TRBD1 TGTGCCAGTAGTATAGCTAGACAGGGCATGAACACTGAAGCTTTCTTT CASSIARQGMNTEAFF
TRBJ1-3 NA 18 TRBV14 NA TGTGCCAGCAGCCAAGATCAGAGAAGCTCTGCGGGAGGAAACACCATATATTTT CASSQDQRSSAGGNTIYF
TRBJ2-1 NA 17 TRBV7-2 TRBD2 TGTGCCAGCAGCCCATGGGCGGGACTAGCGGGAGGGAATGAGCAGTTCTTC CASSPWAGLAGGNEQFF
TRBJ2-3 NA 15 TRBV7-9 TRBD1 TGTGCCAGCAGCTTAGCCGGACAGGGCACAGATACGCAGTATTTT CASSLAGQGTDTQYF
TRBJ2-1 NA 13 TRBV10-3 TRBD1 TGTGCCATCAGGTCTGGGACAGGCAATGAGCAGTTCTTC CAIRSGTGNEQFF
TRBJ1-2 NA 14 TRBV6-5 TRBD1 TGTGCCAGCAGTCGCGAGGGGGCGCAGTATGGCTACACCTTC CASSREGAQYGYTF
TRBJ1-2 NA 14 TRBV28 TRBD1 TGTGCCGTCCTAATCAAACAGGGGGCTGGTGGCTACACCTTC CAVLIKQGAGGYTF
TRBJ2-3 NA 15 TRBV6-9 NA TGTGCCAGCAGTTATCTGTGCAGGGCAGCAGATACGCAGTATTTT CASSYLCRAADTQYF
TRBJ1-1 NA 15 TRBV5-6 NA TGTGCCAGCAGCCCGCTAGCAGGGGCGAACACTGAAGCTTTCTTT CASSPLAGANTEAFF
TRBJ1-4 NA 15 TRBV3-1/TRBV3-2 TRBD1 TGTGCCAGCAGCCAAGAGAACAGGGGGGAGGAAAAACTGTTTTTT CASSQENRGEEKLFF
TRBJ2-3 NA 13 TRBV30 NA TGTGCCTGGAAACTGAGTAGCACAGATACGCAGTATTTT CAWKLSSTDTQYF
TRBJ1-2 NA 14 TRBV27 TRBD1 TGTGCCAGCAGCCAACTGGGACAGGGAAGTGGCTACACCTTC CASSQLGQGSGYTF
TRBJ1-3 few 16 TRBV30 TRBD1 TGTGCCTGGAGTGACGGACAGGCCGACTCTGGAAACACCATATATTTT CAWSDGQADSGNTIYF
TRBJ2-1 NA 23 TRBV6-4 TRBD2 TGTGCCAGCAGGGACTCCGGGACTAGCGGAAACCGGCCCTTTTTGAGCTCCTACAATGAGCAGTTCTTC CASRDSGTSGNRPFLSSYNEQFF
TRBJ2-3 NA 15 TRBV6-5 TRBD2 TGTGCCATCCAGCGGGCGGGAGTAGAGAGTGATACGCAGTATTTT CAIQRAGVESDTQYF
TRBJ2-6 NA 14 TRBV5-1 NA TGCGCCAGCATGCCGCAGTCTGGGGCCAACGTCCTGACTTTC CASMPQSGANVLTF
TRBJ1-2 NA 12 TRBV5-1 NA TGCGCCAGCAGCCAGGGGAACTATGGCTACACCTTC CASSQGNYGYTF
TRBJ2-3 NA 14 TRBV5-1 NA TGCGCCAGCAAGACTTTACTAAATACAGATACGCAGTATTTT CASKTLLNTDTQYF
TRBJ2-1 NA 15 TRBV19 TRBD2 TGTGCCAGTAGTAACATAGCGGGAGGGGGTAATGAGCAGTTCTTC CASSNIAGGGNEQFF
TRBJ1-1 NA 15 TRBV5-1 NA TGCGCCAGCAGCCTGATGGGACTGCTGAACACTGAAGCTTTCTTT CASSLMGLLNTEAFF